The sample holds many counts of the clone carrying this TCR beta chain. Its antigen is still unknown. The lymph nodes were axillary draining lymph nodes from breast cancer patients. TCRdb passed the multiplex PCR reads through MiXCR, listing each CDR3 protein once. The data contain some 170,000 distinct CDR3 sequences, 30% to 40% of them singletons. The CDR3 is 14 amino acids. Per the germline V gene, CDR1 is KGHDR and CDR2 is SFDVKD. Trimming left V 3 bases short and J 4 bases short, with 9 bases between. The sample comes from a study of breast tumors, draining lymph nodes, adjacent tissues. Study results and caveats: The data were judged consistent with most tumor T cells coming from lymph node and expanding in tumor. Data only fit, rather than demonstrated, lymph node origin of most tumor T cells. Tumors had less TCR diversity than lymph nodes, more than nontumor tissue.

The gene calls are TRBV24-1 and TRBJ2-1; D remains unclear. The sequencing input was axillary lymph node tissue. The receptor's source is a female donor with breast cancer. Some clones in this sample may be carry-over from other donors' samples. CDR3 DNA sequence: TGTGCCACCAGTGATCGAGGAGTATACAATGAGCAGTTCTTC. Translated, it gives CATSDRGVYNEQFF.